The rows below give T cell receptor beta chains drawn from one sample of a study of T cell repertoires in aging, cancer and after chemotherapy. TCRdb re-analysed the multiplex PCR reads in MiXCR, keeping a single row per CDR3 protein. Of about 13,000 distinct CDR3 sequences listed, under 30% were seen once; the top ten hold approximately 2.5%. Material for sequencing was blood. The receptors derive from a human donor in good health. The CDR3 runs from the conserved cysteine through the conserved F or W. Each record gives: D gene, V gene, CDR3 length, clone size, J gene, CDR3 protein, CDR3 DNA. A D gene is named only where the DNA matches it firmly. Expanded clones get a size class; other rows say once, few or many, or leave the size out.

.	TRBV27	16	.	TRBJ2-3	CASSSPSVSSTDTQYF	TGTGCCAGCAGTTCCCCTAGCGTCTCTAGCACAGATACGCAGTATTTT
.	TRBV12-3/TRBV12-4	14	few	TRBJ1-1	CASTQRGENTEAFF	TGTGCCAGCACCCAGAGGGGGGAGAACACTGAAGCTTTCTTT
.	TRBV20-1	14	.	TRBJ1-6	CSERRGLYNSPLHF	TGCAGTGAGCGGCGGGGGCTCTATAATTCACCCCTCCACTTT
.	TRBV12-3/TRBV12-4	16	few	TRBJ1-3	CASSRDGGVTGNTIYF	TGTGCCAGCAGCCGCGACGGCGGGGTCACTGGAAACACCATATATTTT
TRBD2	TRBV6-2/TRBV6-3	14	few	TRBJ2-2	CASSPGGWTGELFF	TGTGCCAGCAGTCCGGGGGGTTGGACCGGGGAGCTGTTTTTT
.	TRBV10-3	13	few	TRBJ2-7	CAIKPGLSYEQYF	TGTGCCATCAAGCCGGGACTGTCCTACGAGCAGTACTTC
.	TRBV20-1	15	few	TRBJ1-5	CSARGSFVGNQPQHF	TGCAGTGCTAGAGGGTCTTTCGTTGGCAATCAGCCCCAGCATTTT
TRBD2	TRBV11-2	15	few	TRBJ2-3	CASSSSGFSTDTQYF	TGTGCCAGCAGCTCTAGCGGGTTTAGCACAGATACGCAGTATTTT
.	TRBV11-2	15	.	TRBJ2-5	CASSPRDGYQETQYF	TGTGCCAGCAGCCCCCGGGACGGATACCAAGAGACCCAGTACTTC
.	TRBV6-5	14	few	TRBJ1-2	CASSSPGAASGYTF	TGTGCCAGCAGTAGCCCTGGGGCCGCCAGTGGCTACACCTTC
TRBD1	TRBV30	13	.	TRBJ2-7	CAWKRTGGYEQYF	TGTGCCTGGAAGAGGACAGGCGGATACGAGCAGTACTTC
TRBD1	TRBV6-4	15	medium-sized	TRBJ1-2	CASSDFKDRGHGYTF	TGTGCCAGCAGTGACTTCAAGGACAGGGGGCATGGCTACACCTTC
.	TRBV19	15	medium-sized	TRBJ1-3	CASSNGANSGNTIYF	TGTGCCAGTAGTAACGGGGCTAACTCTGGAAACACCATATATTTT
.	TRBV19	14	medium-sized	TRBJ1-1	CASSIQPGRTEAFF	TGTGCCAGTAGTATCCAGCCAGGGAGGACTGAAGCTTTCTTT
.	TRBV20-1	16	.	TRBJ2-4	CSARDWADLAKNIQYF	TGCAGTGCTAGAGATTGGGCGGATTTAGCCAAAAACATTCAGTACTTC
.	TRBV6-2/TRBV6-3	16	.	TRBJ1-2	CASSHRLLTTTDGYTF	TGTGCCAGCAGCCATCGTTTACTGACAACCACGGATGGCTACACCTTC
TRBD1	TRBV20-1	14	few	TRBJ2-2	CSASTGGVGGELFF	TGCAGTGCTTCGACAGGGGGCGTCGGCGGGGAGCTGTTTTTT
.	TRBV13	12	few	TRBJ2-3	CASSLYRDTQYF	TGTGCCAGCAGCTTGTACAGAGATACGCAGTATTTT
TRBD2	TRBV6-5	15	.	TRBJ2-3	CASSWASGGVDTQYF	TGTGCCAGCAGTTGGGCTAGCGGGGGGGTGGATACGCAGTATTTT
.	TRBV5-6	13	medium-sized	TRBJ1-1	CASSLGAGPEAFF	TGTGCCAGCAGCTTGGGGGCAGGGCCCGAAGCTTTCTTT
.	TRBV19	16	.	TRBJ2-1	CASRTRDTVDHNEQFF	TGTGCCAGTAGAACCCGGGACACAGTGGATCACAATGAGCAGTTCTTC
TRBD1	TRBV6-2/TRBV6-3	13	few	TRBJ1-1	CASRPQGAGEAFF	TGTGCCAGCAGGCCCCAGGGGGCAGGTGAAGCTTTCTTT
TRBD1	TRBV7-9	14	.	TRBJ1-2	CASSFGQGVNGYTF	TGTGCCAGCAGTTTTGGACAGGGAGTGAATGGCTACACCTTC
.	TRBV11-2	13	.	TRBJ1-1	CASSLTGTGRAFF	TGTGCCAGCAGCTTAACGGGGACGGGGCGAGCTTTCTTT
TRBD1	TRBV20-1	13	medium-sized	TRBJ2-7	CSAPGGAGYEQYF	TGCAGTGCCCCAGGGGGCGCGGGTTACGAGCAGTACTTC
.	TRBV15	14	medium-sized	TRBJ1-1	CATSRDHRNTEAFF	TGTGCCACCAGCAGAGATCACAGGAACACTGAAGCTTTCTTT
.	TRBV4-1	17	few	TRBJ2-3	CASSQGAGLVRTDTQYF	TGCGCCAGCAGCCAAGGTGCCGGCCTAGTTCGCACAGATACGCAGTATTTT
.	TRBV9	15	.	TRBJ2-3	CASSVVTGRTDTQYF	TGTGCCAGCAGCGTAGTGACAGGCCGCACAGATACGCAGTATTTT
.	TRBV7-9	17	.	TRBJ2-5	CASSQDSRRWVGETQYF	TGCGCCAGCAGCCAAGACAGCAGGAGGTGGGTAGGAGAGACCCAGTACTTC
.	TRBV6-1	15	few	TRBJ1-1	CASSTSSGMNTEAFF	TGTGCCAGCAGTACATCGAGTGGGATGAACACTGAAGCTTTCTTT
.	TRBV27	13	medium-sized	TRBJ1-2	CATAPDSNYGYTF	TGTGCCACAGCCCCGGACAGTAACTATGGCTACACCTTC
.	TRBV6-4	14	few	TRBJ1-6	CASSASGENSPLHF	TGTGCCAGCAGTGCCAGTGGAGAAAATTCACCCCTCCACTTT
TRBD2	TRBV5-1	15	.	TRBJ2-1	CASSLVSGGADEQFF	TGCGCCAGCAGCTTGGTCAGCGGGGGGGCAGATGAGCAGTTCTTC
.	TRBV10-1	15	few	TRBJ1-2	CASSLLGDSNYGYTF	TGCGCCAGCAGCCTCTTAGGGGACTCTAACTATGGCTACACCTTC
.	TRBV5-6	15	once	TRBJ2-5	CASSPPGAAGETQYF	TGTGCCAGCAGCCCGCCGGGGGCGGCTGGGGAGACCCAGTACTTC
.	TRBV7-2	13	.	TRBJ2-5	CASSLTLQETQYF	TGTGCCAGCAGCTTAACCCTACAAGAGACCCAGTACTTC
.	TRBV7-2	17	.	TRBJ2-1	CASSLSPPGRGRGEQFF	TGTGCCAGCAGCTTATCCCCCCCGGGCCGAGGGAGAGGTGAGCAGTTCTTC
.	TRBV12-3/TRBV12-4	14	few	TRBJ1-4	CASSLTYWGEKLFF	TGTGCCAGCAGTTTAACGTATTGGGGAGAAAAACTGTTTTTT
.	TRBV12-3/TRBV12-4	15	.	TRBJ1-6	CASSFAGSYNSPLHF	TGTGCCAGCAGTTTCGCGGGCTCCTATAATTCACCCCTCCACTTT
.	TRBV10-2	13	.	TRBJ1-1	CASSLGIFTEAFF	TGCGCCAGTAGTTTGGGGATTTTCACTGAAGCTTTCTTT
.	TRBV29-1	13	medium-sized	TRBJ2-2	CSARDGGTGELFF	TGCAGCGCCCGGGACGGGGGCACCGGGGAGCTGTTTTTT
TRBD1	TRBV11-2	15	.	TRBJ2-1	CASTLAWDSHNEQFF	TGTGCCAGCACCCTAGCCTGGGACAGTCACAATGAGCAGTTCTTC
TRBD1	TRBV28	12	.	TRBJ1-2	CATPTGKYGYTF	TGTGCCACCCCGACAGGGAAGTATGGCTACACCTTC
.	TRBV4-2	11	few	TRBJ1-2	CASSQTDGYTF	TGTGCCAGCAGCCAGACAGATGGCTACACCTTC
TRBD2	TRBV7-6	17	medium-sized	TRBJ2-2	CASSLEKRGRNTGELFF	TGTGCCAGCAGCTTAGAAAAGCGGGGGCGGAACACCGGGGAGCTGTTTTTT
.	TRBV28	13	.	TRBJ1-1	CASSYRRNTEAFF	TGTGCCAGCAGTTACCGCCGGAACACTGAAGCTTTCTTT